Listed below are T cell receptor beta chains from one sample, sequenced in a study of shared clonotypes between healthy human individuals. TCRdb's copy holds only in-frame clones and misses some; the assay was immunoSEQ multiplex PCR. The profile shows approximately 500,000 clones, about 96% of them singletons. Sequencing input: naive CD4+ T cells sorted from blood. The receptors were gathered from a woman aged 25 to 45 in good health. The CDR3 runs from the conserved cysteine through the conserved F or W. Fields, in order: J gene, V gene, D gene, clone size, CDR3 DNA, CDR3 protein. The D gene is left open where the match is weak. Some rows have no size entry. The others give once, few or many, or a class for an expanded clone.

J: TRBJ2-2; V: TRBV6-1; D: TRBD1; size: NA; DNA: TGTGCCAGCAGTGAACAGGGGGCGGACACCGGGGAGCTGTTTTTT; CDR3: CASSEQGADTGELFF
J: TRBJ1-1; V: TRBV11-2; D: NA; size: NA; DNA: TGTGCCAGCAGCTTTACAGATATGAACACTGAAGCTTTCTTT; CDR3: CASSFTDMNTEAFF
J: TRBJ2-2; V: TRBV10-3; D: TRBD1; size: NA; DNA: TGTGCCATCATGTCTGGCAGGGGGTCGGTCACCGGGGAGCTGTTTTTT; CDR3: CAIMSGRGSVTGELFF
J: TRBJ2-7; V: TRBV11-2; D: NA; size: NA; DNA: TGTGCCAGCAGCCCCGGGTTGAGATACGAGCAGTACTTC; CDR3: CASSPGLRYEQYF
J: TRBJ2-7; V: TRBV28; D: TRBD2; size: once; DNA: TGTGCCAGCAGCTCCAGCGGGAGCGGGTCCTACGAGCAGTACTTC; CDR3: CASSSSGSGSYEQYF
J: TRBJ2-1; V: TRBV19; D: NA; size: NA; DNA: TGTGCCAGTACCGCGTACTCCTACAATGAGCAGTTCTTC; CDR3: CASTAYSYNEQFF
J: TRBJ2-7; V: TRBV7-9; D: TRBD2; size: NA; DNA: TGTGCCAGCAGCTGGGGACTAGCGGGAATCTACGAGCAGTACTTC; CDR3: CASSWGLAGIYEQYF
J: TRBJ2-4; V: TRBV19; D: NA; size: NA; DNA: TGTGCCAGTAGGACCCAGGGGGGGACCAAAAACATTCAGTACTTC; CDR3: CASRTQGGTKNIQYF
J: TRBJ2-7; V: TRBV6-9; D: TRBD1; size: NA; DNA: TGTGCCAGCAGTCTTACAGGGGCCTACGAGCAGTACTTC; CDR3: CASSLTGAYEQYF
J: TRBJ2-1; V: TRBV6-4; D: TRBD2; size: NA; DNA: TGTGCCAGCAGTGACGGCAGCGGGGGAAAGAATGAGCAGTTCTTC; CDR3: CASSDGSGGKNEQFF
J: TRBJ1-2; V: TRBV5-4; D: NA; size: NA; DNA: TGTGCCAGCAGCTTAGCACTGAACTATGGCTACACCTTC; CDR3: CASSLALNYGYTF
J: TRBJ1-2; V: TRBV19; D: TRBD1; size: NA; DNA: TGTGCCAGTGAGGACAGGGATGCTCCTAGTGGCTACACCTTC; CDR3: CASEDRDAPSGYTF
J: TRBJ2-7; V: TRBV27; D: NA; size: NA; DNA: TGTGCCAGCAGTTGGGACTCTTCCTACGAGCAGTACTTC; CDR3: CASSWDSSYEQYF
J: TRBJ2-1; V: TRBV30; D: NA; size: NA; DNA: TGTGCCTGGAAGCCGGGCGGGGCCTACAATGAGCAGTTCTTC; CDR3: CAWKPGGAYNEQFF
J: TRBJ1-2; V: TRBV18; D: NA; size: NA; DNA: TGTGCCAGCTCACTGGACAAGTACAAAAACTATGGCTACACCTTC; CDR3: CASSLDKYKNYGYTF
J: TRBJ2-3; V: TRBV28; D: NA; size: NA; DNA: TGTGCCAGCAGCGAAGGAACAGATACGCAGTATTTT; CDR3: CASSEGTDTQYF
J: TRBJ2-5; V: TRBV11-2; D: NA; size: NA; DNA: TGTGCCAGCAGCGTAGTTTTATGGGAGACCCAGTACTTC; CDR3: CASSVVLWETQYF
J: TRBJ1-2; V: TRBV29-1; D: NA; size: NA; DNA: TGCAGCATACGGAGCTATGGCTACACCTTC; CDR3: CSIRSYGYTF
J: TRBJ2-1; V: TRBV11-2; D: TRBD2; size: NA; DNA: TGTGCCAGCAGCTCGCTAGCGGGAGTAGGGGATGAGCAGTTCTTC; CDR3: CASSSLAGVGDEQFF
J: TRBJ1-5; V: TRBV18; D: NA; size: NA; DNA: TGTGCCAGCTCACCACGCGGGGGCAATCAGCCCCAGCATTTT; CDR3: CASSPRGGNQPQHF
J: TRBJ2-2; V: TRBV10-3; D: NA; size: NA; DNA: TGTGCCATCCAGAGGGGCCTGAACACCGGGGAGCTGTTTTTT; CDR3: CAIQRGLNTGELFF
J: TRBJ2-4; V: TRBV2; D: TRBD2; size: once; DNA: TGTGCCAGCAGTGAAATGGGGACTAGCGGGACCCTGGCCAAAAACATTCAGTACTTC; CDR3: CASSEMGTSGTLAKNIQYF
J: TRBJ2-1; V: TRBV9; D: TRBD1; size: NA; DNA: TGTGCCAGCAGCTTGGACAGGGGAGGTACAAATGAGCAGTTCTTC; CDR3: CASSLDRGGTNEQFF
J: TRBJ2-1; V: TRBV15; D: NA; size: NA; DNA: TGTGCCACCAGCGGGCGGCTGTCCTACAATGAGCAGTTCTTC; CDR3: CATSGRLSYNEQFF
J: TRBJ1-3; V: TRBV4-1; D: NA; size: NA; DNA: TGCGCCAGCAGCCCCCCTGGGAGGCAGACTGGAAACACCATATATTTT; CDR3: CASSPPGRQTGNTIYF
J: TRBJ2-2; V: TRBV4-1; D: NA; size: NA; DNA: TGCGCCAGCAGCCACGTTACTGGGGGGCTGTTTTTT; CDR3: CASSHVTGGLFF
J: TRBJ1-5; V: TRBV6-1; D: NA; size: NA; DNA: TGTGCCAGCAGTGAACCCGCAGGAGCTTATAGCAATCAGCCCCAGCATTTT; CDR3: CASSEPAGAYSNQPQHF
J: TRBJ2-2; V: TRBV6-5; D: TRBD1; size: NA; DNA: TGTGCCAGCAAGGAGGACAGGGGCACCGGGGAGCTGTTTTTT; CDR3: CASKEDRGTGELFF
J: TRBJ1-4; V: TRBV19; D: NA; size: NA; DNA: TGTGCCAGTAGTCTATCTACGGGTGGAGAAAAACTGTTTTTT; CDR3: CASSLSTGGEKLFF
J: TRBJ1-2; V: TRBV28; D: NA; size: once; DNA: TGTGCCAGCAGTTTGTCTCTGGAACCCCATGGCTACACCTTC; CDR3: CASSLSLEPHGYTF
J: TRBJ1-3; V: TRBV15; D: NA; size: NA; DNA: TGTGCCACCAGCAGAGATCTCGATGGAAACACCATATATTTT; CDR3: CATSRDLDGNTIYF
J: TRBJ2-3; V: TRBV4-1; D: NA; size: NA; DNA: TGCGCCAGCAGCCAGCGGCAGAGCACAGATACGCAGTATTTT; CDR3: CASSQRQSTDTQYF
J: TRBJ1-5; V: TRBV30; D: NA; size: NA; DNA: TGTGCCTGGAGTAGAGAGGGTGTCCAGCCCCAGCATTTT; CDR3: CAWSREGVQPQHF
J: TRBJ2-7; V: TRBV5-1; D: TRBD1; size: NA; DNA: TGCGCCAGAGACAGGGAGCGATTTATCGAGTACTTC; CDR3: CARDRERFIEYF
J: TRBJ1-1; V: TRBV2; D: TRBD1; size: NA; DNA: TGTGCCAGCAGCGTACAGGGGACTGAAGCTTTCTTT; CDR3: CASSVQGTEAFF
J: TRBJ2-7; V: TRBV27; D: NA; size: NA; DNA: TGTGCCAGCAGTTTAGGGGGGTCAATTGACGAGCAGTACTTC; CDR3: CASSLGGSIDEQYF
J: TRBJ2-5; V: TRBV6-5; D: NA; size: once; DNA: TGTGCCAGCAGTTACAGAACGGACGGACAAGAGACCCAGTACTTC; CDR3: CASSYRTDGQETQYF
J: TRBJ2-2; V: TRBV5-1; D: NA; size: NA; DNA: TGCGCCAGCAGTTCTGGGGCTGCCGGGGAGCTGTTTTTT; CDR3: CASSSGAAGELFF
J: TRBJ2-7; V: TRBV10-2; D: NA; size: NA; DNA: TGCGCCAGCAGAAGGACAGACGCCTACGAGCAGTACTTC; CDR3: CASRRTDAYEQYF
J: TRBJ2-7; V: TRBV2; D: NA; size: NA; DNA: TGTGCCAGCAGTGAAGCGCCCTACGAGCAGTACTTC; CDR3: CASSEAPYEQYF
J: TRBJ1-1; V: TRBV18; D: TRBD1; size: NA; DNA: TGTGCCAGCTCACCCTCCAGGGGGTCGGACACTGAAGCTTTCTTT; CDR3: CASSPSRGSDTEAFF
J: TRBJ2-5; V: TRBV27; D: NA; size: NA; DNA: TGTGCCAGCAGTTTATCGGCAGGGAGGTATGGCCAAGAGACCCAGTACTTC; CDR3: CASSLSAGRYGQETQYF
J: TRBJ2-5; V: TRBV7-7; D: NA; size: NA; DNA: TGTGCCAGCAGTCGACAGGTTCAAGAGACCCAGTACTTC; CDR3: CASSRQVQETQYF
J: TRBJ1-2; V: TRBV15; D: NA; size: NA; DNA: TGTGCCACCAGCAGAGGGGGAGGGTATGGCTACACCTTC; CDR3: CATSRGGGYGYTF
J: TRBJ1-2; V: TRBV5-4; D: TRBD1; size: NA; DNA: TGTGCCAGCAGCTTGGCACCGGGACAGGGGGCTCGTGGCTACACCTTC; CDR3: CASSLAPGQGARGYTF
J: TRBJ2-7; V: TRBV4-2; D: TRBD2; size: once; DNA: TGTGCCAGCAGCTTGGGACTAGCGGGAGGAGAGCAGTACTTC; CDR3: CASSLGLAGGEQYF
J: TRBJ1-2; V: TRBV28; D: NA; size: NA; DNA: TGTGCCAGCAGTTTCCAGGCGCGGGACTATGGCTACACCTTC; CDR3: CASSFQARDYGYTF
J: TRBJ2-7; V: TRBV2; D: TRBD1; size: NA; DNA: TGTGCCAGCAGCGAACAGGGGGCACCCTACGAGCAGTACTTC; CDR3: CASSEQGAPYEQYF
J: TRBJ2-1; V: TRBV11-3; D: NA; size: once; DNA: TGTGCCAGCAGCTTCTTGGGGACGGGGGCTGAGCAGTTCTTC; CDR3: CASSFLGTGAEQFF
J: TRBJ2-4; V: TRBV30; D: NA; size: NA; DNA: TGTGCCTGGAGTAAAGCGGAGCCAGCCAAAAACATTCAGTACTTC; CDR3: CAWSKAEPAKNIQYF
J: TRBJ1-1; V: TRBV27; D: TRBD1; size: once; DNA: TGTGCCAGCAGTCCACAGGGGGCGGGCACTGAAGCTTTCTTT; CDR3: CASSPQGAGTEAFF
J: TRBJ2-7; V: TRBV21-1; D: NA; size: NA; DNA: TGTGCCAGCGGGAATGGCCAGCGGGAGGGCCGCGAGCAGTACTTC; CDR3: CASGNGQREGREQYF
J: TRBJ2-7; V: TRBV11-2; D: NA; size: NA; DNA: TGTGCCAGCAGCTTAGATGGAGGGAAGGGCAAGCAGTACTTC; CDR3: CASSLDGGKGKQYF
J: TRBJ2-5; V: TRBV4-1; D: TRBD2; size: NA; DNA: TGCGCCAGCAGCCAAGAAGCGGGAACTCTAGCGGGAGTCCAAGAGACCCAGTACTTC; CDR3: CASSQEAGTLAGVQETQYF
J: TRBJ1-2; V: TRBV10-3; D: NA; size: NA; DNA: TGTGCCATCAGAGGCACAAGGGGGTCTGATCGCTACACCTTC; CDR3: CAIRGTRGSDRYTF
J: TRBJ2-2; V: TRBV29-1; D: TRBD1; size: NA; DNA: TGCAGCGCCGTCACCCAGGGGGACACCGGGGAGCTGTTTTTT; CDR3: CSAVTQGDTGELFF
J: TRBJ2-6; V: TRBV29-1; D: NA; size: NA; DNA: TGCAGCCTACCAAGGGGAGGCCACTCTGGGGCCAACGTCCTGACTTTC; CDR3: CSLPRGGHSGANVLTF
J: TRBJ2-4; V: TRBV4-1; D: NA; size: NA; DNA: TGCGCCAGCAGCCAAGTAGACCGGGAGTTGCACATTCAGTACTTC; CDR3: CASSQVDRELHIQYF
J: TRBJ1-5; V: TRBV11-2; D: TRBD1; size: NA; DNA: TGTGCCAGCAGCGCGGACAGGGGCAAAGGTCAGCCCCAGCATTTT; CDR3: CASSADRGKGQPQHF